Listed below are T cell receptor beta chains from one sample, sequenced in a study of human T cells and chemical hapten exposure. MiXCR, run by TCRdb on the RACE reads, gives a single entry per CDR3 protein. The sample records about 270,000 distinct CDR3 sequences, 7.5% to 9% being singletons. Source: whole blood, taken in connection with sensitization to the hapten diphenylcyclopropenone (DPC). The source is a man younger than 35 with alopecia areata. Some clones in this sample may be carry-over from other donors' samples. The CDR3 runs from the conserved cysteine through the conserved F or W. Clone sizes are given selectively: once, few, many, or a class where the clone is expanded.

abundance	v_gene	len	j_gene	CDR3aa
few	TRBV20-1	13	TRBJ2-1	CSARDRGSYEQFF
.	TRBV27	17	TRBJ1-6	CASTLGPAGGANSPLHF
many	TRBV20-1	11	TRBJ1-1	CSAREAGEAFF
.	TRBV7-9	15	TRBJ2-1	CASSLVSAGKGEQFF
few	TRBV2	13	TRBJ1-1	CASSGVQRTEAFF
.	TRBV7-2	14	TRBJ1-5	CASSLVQDNQPQHF
.	TRBV20-1	11	TRBJ1-4	CSARAVEKLFF
many	TRBV4-3	15	TRBJ2-5	CASSQAPGNQETQYF
few	TRBV12-3/TRBV12-4	14	TRBJ1-2	CASRQQGRNYGYTF
.	TRBV7-2	14	TRBJ1-4	CASSFGSRGEKLFF
few	TRBV5-6	14	TRBJ2-5	CASSDKKGDETQYF
once	TRBV20-1	11	TRBJ1-1	CSATRGEQAFF
few	TRBV7-2	14	TRBJ2-5	CASTRSLNFETQYF
.	TRBV6-2/TRBV6-3	16	TRBJ1-5	CASSYPTGRTNQPQHF
many	TRBV7-9	15	TRBJ1-4	CASSPHRDSNEKLFF
once	TRBV10-2	15	TRBJ1-1	CASRGLDRADFEAFF
.	TRBV28	15	TRBJ1-6	CASSELGGSNSPLHF
few	TRBV4-3	16	TRBJ1-5	CASSQDFGTTNQPQHF
few	TRBV10-3	14	TRBJ2-1	CAIRGRGAGNEQFF
many	TRBV6-2/TRBV6-3	13	TRBJ1-5	CASSYRGGQPQHF
.	TRBV4-1	17	TRBJ2-6	CASSQGPAGSGANVLTF
.	TRBV2	13	TRBJ2-2	CASKQGNTGELFF
.	TRBV3-1	15	TRBJ2-4	CASSPKRILGDIQYF
many	TRBV12-3/TRBV12-4	13	TRBJ2-7	CASAPGQGYEQYF
many	TRBV28	15	TRBJ1-5	CASDPLTGGNQPQHF
few	TRBV7-6	16	TRBJ2-2	CASSFTGTGYTGELFF
.	TRBV7-2	17	TRBJ2-5	CASSPLGGTGDSETQYF
.	TRBV7-9	14	TRBJ2-7	CASSPMTGANEQYF
.	TRBV25-1	14	TRBJ1-5	CASSEKQGHQPQHF
many	TRBV2	14	TRBJ1-2	CASKGQGAVYGYTF
.	TRBV4-1	14	TRBJ2-3	CASSQVQSTDTQYF
.	TRBV6-2/TRBV6-3	17	TRBJ1-1	CASSPTGPRKMNTEAFF
.	TRBV7-9	11	TRBJ1-2	CASSYDVGYTF
many	TRBV20-1	15	TRBJ1-5	CSARSGTGGNQPQHF
few	TRBV5-1	13	TRBJ1-1	CASSLYEHTEAFF
many	TRBV12-3/TRBV12-4	15	TRBJ2-1	CASTLGTGVYNEQFF
few	TRBV4-3	15	TRBJ2-7	CASSQELDRSYEQYF
.	TRBV5-1	13	TRBJ2-2	CASKVANTGELFF
.	TRBV4-2	18	TRBJ2-2	CASRASGGAGSETGELFF
.	TRBV10-3	12	TRBJ1-1	CAISEFLTEAFF
many	TRBV20-1	14	TRBJ1-4	CSAPQVAGVRKLFF
many	TRBV12-3/TRBV12-4	10	TRBJ2-1	CASSFLEQFF
.	TRBV7-3	15	TRBJ2-1	CASSLKAQGYNEQFF
few	TRBV29-1	10	TRBJ2-1	CSVFYNEQFF
many	TRBV7-3	14	TRBJ2-3	CAGSPPDRADTQYF
many	TRBV5-1	14	TRBJ2-3	CASSPRTVTDTQYF
many	TRBV7-2	14	TRBJ1-3	CASSLEGGRDTIYF
many	TRBV12-3/TRBV12-4	13	TRBJ1-1	CASSRGDSAEAFF